This TCR beta chain was obtained from a study of blood T cell repertoires in COVID-19. Study summary: The United States, Italy and Spain provided the acute and convalescent COVID-19 samples. T cells, B-cell-depleted T cells, or PBMCs provided the cDNA or gDNA that served as material.

As processed by the authors: Amplification from reference gene primers served as the basis for estimated nucleated cell counts. Sequenced by immunoSEQ multiplex PCR; TCRdb stores in-frame clones only, minus some. The D gene and trimming were derived from the DNA, and the V and J assignments and clone size from that table. This sample has more than 140,000 clones, with approximately 86% found just once. J was trimmed by 0 bases and V by 0 bases; bases with no gene match: 5. This CDR3 region has 18 residues. CDR1 and CDR2 from the germline V gene are SGDLS and YYNGEE. This clone appeared once. This chain connects TRBV9 to TRBJ1-4; 10 bases map to TRBD1. This sequence was found in a woman aged 55-70 years with acute or convalescent COVID-19. Sequencing was done on a sample of peripheral blood. CDR3 protein: CASSVEDRGRSTNEKLFF. Here the CDR3 DNA reads TGTGCCAGCAGCGTAGAAGACAGGGGGCGGTCAACTAATGAAAAACTGTTTTTT.